Listed here are 21 T cell receptor beta chains from one sample, sequenced in a study of shared clonotypes between healthy human individuals. TCRdb's table, derived via immunoSEQ multiplex PCR, lists solely in-frame clones and lacks some. The data contain around 2.1 million clones, 90% to 96% of them singletons. Material for sequencing was naive CD4+ T cells sorted from blood. Documented subset: CD45RA+ positively selected. Receptor source: a man aged 18-30 years in good health.

This chain links TRBV4-2 with TRBJ2-3, with a weak D call TRBD1 (5 bases). V was pared by 5 bases and J by 4 bases, with 13 bases between. This CDR3 is built from 14 residues. Germline V gene lookup returns CDR1 LGHNA and CDR2 YNFKEQ. The CDR3 DNA reads as TGTGCCAGCAGCGTCCTTAGGGGCGCAGATACGCAGTATTTT. Encoded protein: CASSVLRGADTQYF.

The chain has TRBV19 and TRBJ1-2; D gene unclear. With 3 bases removed from V and 2 bases from J, the gap between germline ends came to 16 bases. The CDR3 runs to 16 residues. Germline V gene data show CDR1 as LNHDA and CDR2 as SQIVND (reference sequence). Here the CDR3 reads CASSMGLWSRNYGYTF. CDR3 DNA sequence: TGTGCCAGTAGTATGGGCTTATGGTCCAGGAACTATGGCTACACCTTC. Filled out from reference TRBV19 and TRBJ1-2, the complete variable domain reads DGGITQSPKYLFRKEGQNVTLSCEQNLNHDAMYWYRQDPGQGLRLIYYSQIVNDFQKGDIAEGYSVSREKKESFPLTVTSAQKNPTAFYLCASSMGLWSRNYGYTFGSGTRLTVV.

The chain joins TRBV7-9 to TRBJ1-1; D is unclear. Trimming took 5 bases from V and 1 from J, leaving 14 bases between them. Germline CDR1 reads SEHNR; CDR2 reads FQNEAQ (reference sequence). This CDR3 contains 15 residues. DNA of the CDR3: TGTGCCAGCAGCCCAAGGTCGACTACGAACACTGAAGCTTTCTTT. Its protein product is CASSPRSTTNTEAFF.

Worth noting for this clone: One end of the junction varies from germline; a read error may be responsible. V usage is TRBV15 and J usage is TRBJ1-5; D unresolved. The CDR3 sequence is 14 residues long. Germline V CDR1 and CDR2: LNHNV, YYDKDF (reference sequence). CDR3 DNA: TGTGCCACCAGCCGAGACACCCTCGGTCAGCCCCAGCATTTT. Amino acid sequence: CATSRDTLGQPQHF.

CDR3 in DNA: TGTGCCAGCAGCCTTCTAGGACCGGGCCCCCTGAGGGAGCAGTACTTC. As protein: CASSLLGPGPLREQYF. The rearrangement links TRBV7-9 to TRBJ2-7; D is uncertain. In germline, CDR1 is SEHNR, CDR2 FQNEAQ (reference sequence). With 5 bases removed from V and 7 bases from J, the gap between germline ends came to 24 bases. The CDR3 runs to 16 residues.

In its sample, this clone was seen once. The chain is built from TRBV30 and TRBJ1-4; the D is unclear. The germline V gene has CDR1 GTSNPN and CDR2 SVGIG (reference sequence). Trimming took 1 base from V and 7 from J, leaving 13 bases between them. The CDR3 is made up of 14 amino acids. DNA for the CDR3: TGTGCCTGGAGTGAATCAAGGCGGGGTGAAAAACTGTTTTTT. Amino acid sequence: CAWSESRRGEKLFF.

V usage is TRBV20-1 and J usage is TRBJ1-2; no clear D. Germline V CDR1 and CDR2: DFQATT, SNEGSKA (reference sequence). The V gene lost 3 bases and the J gene lost 5 bases, with 7 bases spanning the gap. CDR3 length: 11 amino acids. The CDR3 sequence: CSASTRYGYTF. In nucleotides, the CDR3 is TGCAGTGCTAGTACACGATATGGCTACACCTTC.

V and J are TRBV5-1 and TRBJ2-7, with TRBD1 matching over 9 bases. CDR1 and CDR2 (germline): SGHRS, YFSETQ. Unmatched junction bases numbered 6, after V lost 4 bases and J lost 4 bases. This CDR3 is built from 14 residues. Here the CDR3 DNA reads TGCGCCAGCAGCGCCACAGGGGGCCCTTACGAGCAGTACTTC. This encodes CASSATGGPYEQYF.

Points on this clone: Distinct nucleotide sequences in the sample also encode this CDR3. The chain links TRBV15 to TRBJ2-5, with D perhaps matching TRBD2 (6 bases). Germline V CDR1 and CDR2: LNHNV, YYDKDF (reference sequence). CDR3 size: 13 residues. V was trimmed by 1 base and J by 5 bases, leaving 8 bases between them. The CDR3 nucleotides read TGTGCCACCAGCAGAGGTGGGGGGGAGACCCAGTACTTC. This encodes CATSRGGGETQYF.

Concerning this clone itself: Other nucleotide sequences in the sample specify the same CDR3. This chain connects TRBV10-3 to TRBJ1-1; tentatively, D is TRBD1 (6 bases). The V end was cut by 0 bases, the J end by 2 bases, with 10 bases between. Germline CDR1 reads ENHRY; CDR2 reads SYGVKD. This CDR3 spans 15 amino acids. The CDR3 region has the DNA TGTGCCATCAGTGAGTCTGGGGGCTCCAACACTGAAGCTTTCTTT. This translates into CAISESGGSNTEAFF.

CDR3 protein: CASSEGSSYMNTEAFF. The DNA for the CDR3 is TGTGCCAGCAGTGAAGGGAGCAGCTACATGAACACTGAAGCTTTCTTT. This chain joins TRBV2 and TRBJ1-1; D not resolved. The CDR3 is 16 residues long. Per germline, CDR1 SNHLY and CDR2 FYNNEI. Trimming cost V 1 base and J 0 bases, with 12 bases left between them.

V usage is TRBV10-3 and J usage is TRBJ2-1; unclear D gene. The CDR3 extends over 14 amino acids. The germline V gene encodes CDR1 ENHRY and CDR2 SYGVKD. Trimming shortened V by 4 bases and J by 8 bases, and 15 bases separated the two germline ends. This CDR3 is CAISAASDTYEQFF. CDR3 nucleotide sequence: TGTGCCATCAGTGCCGCTAGTGATACGTATGAGCAGTTCTTC.

This chain links TRBV5-1 with TRBJ2-7; D remains ambiguous. Trimming took off 1 base at V and 4 bases at J, with 12 bases between the two ends. This CDR3 has 14 residues. Germline V gene sequence: CDR1 SGHRS, CDR2 YFSETQ. The CDR3 loop reads CASSLNNPIYEQYF. Written as DNA, the CDR3 is TGCGCCAGCAGCTTGAACAACCCTATTTACGAGCAGTACTTC. Supplemented by reference TRBV5-1 and TRBJ2-7, the full variable domain reads KAGVTQTPRYLIKTRGQQVTLSCSPISGHRSVSWYQQTPGQGLQFLFEYFSETQRNKGNFPGRFSGRQFSNSRSEMNVSTLELGDSALYLCASSLNNPIYEQYFGPGTRLTVT.

The chain is built from TRBV18 and TRBJ1-2, with 12 positions matching TRBD1. From germline, CDR1 is KGHSH and CDR2 LQKENI. The V gene end was trimmed by 0 bases and the J gene end by 7 bases; junction bases not matched to a gene: 3. This CDR3 comprises 15 residues. CDR3 loop: CASSPPGTGGTGYTF. The CDR3 DNA reads as TGTGCCAGCTCACCACCAGGGACAGGGGGCACTGGCTACACCTTC.

About this clone itself: This CDR3 is also generated by other DNA sequences in the sample. The chain has TRBV9 and TRBJ2-3; D uncertain. The CDR3 is made up of 13 amino acids. V gave up 0 bases and J gave up 5 bases, with 7 bases separating them. Germline-derived CDR1 and CDR2 are SGDLS and YYNGEE. CDR3 sequence reads: CASSVAPGDTQYF. The DNA for the CDR3 is TGTGCCAGCAGCGTAGCTCCGGGAGATACGCAGTATTTT.

The rearrangement uses TRBV2 and TRBJ1-3; D is unclear. V gave up 6 bases and J gave up 0 bases, with 9 bases separating them. The CDR3 runs to 14 residues. Germline V gene sequence: CDR1 SNHLY, CDR2 FYNNEI. CDR3 nucleotides: TGTGCCAGCAGCTTCGCTTCCTCTGGAAACACCATATATTTT. It specifies CASSFASSGNTIYF.

The chain combines TRBV9 with TRBJ1-2; 9 positions agree with TRBD1. V shed 0 bases and J 4 bases; nucleotides not matched to a gene: 10. CDR1 and CDR2 (germline): SGDLS, YYNGEE. CDR3 length: 17 residues. The CDR3 DNA is TGTGCCAGCAGCGTAGCGGCGGGGACAGGGTCTCGCTATGGCTACACCTTC. This translates into CASSVAAGTGSRYGYTF.

As to this clone: The same CDR3 is also encoded by other DNA sequences in this sample. This chain's CDR3 is CASSPGLAETQYF. For the CDR3, the DNA is TGCGCCAGCAGCCCAGGACTAGCGGAGACCCAGTACTTC. This chain uses TRBV5-1 with TRBJ2-5; 9 bases are a match to TRBD2. The CDR3 has 13 residues. With 4 bases clipped from V and 5 bases from J, the junction kept 3 bases outside the gene matches. Germline-derived CDR1 and CDR2 are SGHRS and YFSETQ.

This chain joins TRBV19 and TRBJ2-5; TRBD1 agrees at 9 bases. The CDR3 consists of 14 residues. Germline CDR1 reads LNHDA; CDR2 reads SQIVND (reference sequence). V shed 4 bases and J 2 bases; nucleotides not matched to a gene: 2. DNA for the CDR3: TGTGCCAGTAGTAAAGGACAGGGGCAAGAGACCCAGTACTTC. Protein sequence: CASSKGQGQETQYF.

The V gene is TRBV30, the J gene TRBJ2-4; possibly TRBD2 for D (5 bases). Trimming took 0 bases from V and 8 from J, leaving 14 bases between them. The CDR3 loop spans 14 amino acids. In germline, CDR1 is GTSNPN, CDR2 SVGIG (reference sequence). CDR3 bases: TGTGCCTGGAGTGTACGGAATCCCGGGGACATTCAGTACTTC. The encoded protein is CAWSVRNPGDIQYF. Using reference TRBV30 and TRBJ2-4 for the parts outside the CDR3, the full variable domain is SQTIHQWPATLVQPVGSPLSLECTVEGTSNPNLYWYRQAAGRGLQLLFYSVGIGQISSEVPQNLSASRPQDRQFILSSKKLLLSDSGFYLCAWSVRNPGDIQYFGAGTRLSVL.

V gene TRBV28 combines with J gene TRBJ2-7; 8 bases fit TRBD1. The CDR3 extends over 15 amino acids. Trimming removed 3 bases from V and 2 bases from J; junction bases left unmatched: 6. Germline-derived CDR1 and CDR2 are MDHEN and SYDVKM. In nucleotides, the CDR3 is TGTGCCAGCAGTTTCTCAGGACAGGGTACCTACGAGCAGTACTTC. Translated: CASSFSGQGTYEQYF.